These 29 T cell receptor beta chains came from one sample sequenced in a study of T cell responses to AZD1222 COVID-19 vaccine. TCRdb keeps only in-frame clones here, not all; method: immunoSEQ multiplex PCR. The sample holds 150,000 to 200,000 clones; around 93% are singletons and the top ten take 4% to 5.5%. The source was peripheral blood, collected on day 0 of AZD1222 vaccination. The receptors here all came from an adult in good health.

This clone turned up a few times. The chain combines TRBV28 with TRBJ1-4, with TRBD1 matching 7 bases. Germline V CDR1 and CDR2: MDHEN, SYDVKM. This CDR3 has 12 residues. CDR3 DNA sequence: TGTGCGGCGGGACAGCCACGGGAAAAACTGTTTTTT. Protein sequence: CAAGQPREKLFF.

A note on this clone: One end of the junction fails to match germline, which may point to a read error. The rearrangement links TRBV11-2 to TRBJ2-4; 9 nucleotides line up with TRBD1. Germline lookup yields CDR1 SGHAT and CDR2 FQNNGV. CDR3 length: 13 amino acids. The CDR3 is CASSTGGGTGRGF. The DNA of the CDR3 is TGTGCCAGCAGCACCGGGGGCGGGACAGGGCGCGGCTTC.

The chain is built from TRBV2 and TRBJ1-2; no clear D gene. Germline CDR1 reads SNHLY; CDR2 reads FYNNEI. The CDR3 is 13 residues long. Trimming shortened V by 1 base and J by 8 bases, and 11 bases separated the two germline ends. CDR3 loop: CASSEVHTIGYTF. As DNA, the CDR3 is TGTGCCAGCAGTGAAGTTCACACGATAGGCTACACCTTC.

The chain recombines TRBV5-4 with TRBJ1-1; 7 nucleotides match TRBD1. This CDR3 is 13 amino acids long. The germline V gene encodes CDR1 SGHNT and CDR2 YYREEE (reference sequence). V shed 9 bases, J shed 2 bases, and the junction held 7 bases outside the gene matches. This CDR3 reads CATRTGFNTEAFF. The CDR3 DNA follows: TGTGCCACCCGGACAGGTTTCAACACTGAAGCTTTCTTT.

The CDR3, as DNA: TGTGCCAGCAGCTTTCGACAGGGGCCTAACACCGGGGAGCTGTTTTTT. Its protein is CASSFRQGPNTGELFF. J is TRBJ2-2 and V is TRBV7-3; the match to TRBD1 covers 8 bases. This CDR3 comprises 16 residues. In germline, CDR1 is SGHTA, CDR2 FQGTGA. The V and J ends lost 3 bases and 2 bases, in that order; junction bases with no gene match: 5. Full variable domain (outside the CDR3, taken from reference TRBV7-3 and TRBJ2-2): GAGVSQTPSNKVTEKGKYVELRCDPISGHTALYWYRQSLGQGPEFLIYFQGTGAADDSGLPNDRFFAVRPEGSVSTLKIQRTERGDSAVYLCASSFRQGPNTGELFFGEGSRLTVL.

CDR3 bases: TGTGCCAGCAGTCTAAGAACCGGGGAGCTGTTTTTT. It encodes CASSLRTGELFF. V gene TRBV28 combines with J gene TRBJ2-2; D gene uncertain. Germline V gives CDR1 MDHEN, CDR2 SYDVKM. This CDR3 is built from 12 residues. V lost 5 bases to trimming and J lost 5 bases, with 6 bases between them.

The rearrangement joins TRBV12-3 or TRBV12-4 to TRBJ2-7; D perhaps matches TRBD1 (5 bases). The V end lost 6 bases, the J end lost 6 bases, and 9 bases lay between the germline ends. This CDR3 region has 11 residues. DNA for the CDR3: TGTGCCAGCAGCGACAGTTTCGAGCAGTACTTC. This gives the protein CASSDSFEQYF.

The genes are TRBV5-1 and TRBJ2-7, with a weak D call TRBD1 (5 bases). In germline, CDR1 is SGHRS, CDR2 YFSETQ. V shed 2 bases and J shed 3 bases, with 9 bases lying between them. The CDR3 sequence is 13 residues long. CDR3 amino acids: CASSLDRNYEQYF. Written as DNA, the CDR3 is TGCGCCAGCAGCTTAGACAGAAACTACGAGCAGTACTTC. The full variable domain, rest sourced from reference TRBV5-1 and TRBJ2-7, is KAGVTQTPRYLIKTRGQQVTLSCSPISGHRSVSWYQQTPGQGLQFLFEYFSETQRNKGNFPGRFSGRQFSNSRSEMNVSTLELGDSALYLCASSLDRNYEQYFGPGTRLTVT.

The gene calls are TRBV5-6 and TRBJ2-7; 8 nucleotides align to TRBD2. The J segment lost 3 bases and the V segment lost 0 bases, leaving 11 bases of the junction unmatched. Per germline, CDR1 SGHDT and CDR2 YYEEEE. This CDR3 has 17 amino acids. The CDR3 nucleotides are TGTGCCAGCAGCTTGGCTGGGTTTTCCAGCGGGAGCTACGAGCAGTACTTC. It translates to CASSLAGFSSGSYEQYF.

The chain is built from TRBV9 and TRBJ1-3, with TRBD1 as a possible D gene (5 bases). Germline V gives CDR1 SGDLS, CDR2 YYNGEE. The CDR3 totals 17 residues. Trimming took off 4 bases at V and 0 bases at J, with 17 bases between the two ends. The CDR3 DNA is TGTGCCAGCAGCAGACTCGGACGGGGCCCCTCTGGAAACACCATATATTTT. It specifies CASSRLGRGPSGNTIYF.

This clone was seen more than once but under ten times. The rearrangement uses TRBV24-1 and TRBJ2-1, with D possibly being TRBD2 (6 bases). Trimming took off 3 bases at V and 4 bases at J, with 15 bases between the two ends. Germline loops: CDR1 KGHDR, CDR2 SFDVKD. The CDR3 spans 16 residues. The DNA for the CDR3 is TGTGCCACCAGTGATCGTCTAGCTGGGGGGTACAATGAGCAGTTCTTC. Protein: CATSDRLAGGYNEQFF.

This chain links TRBV6-2 or TRBV6-3 with TRBJ1-1, with TRBD1 matching 10 bases. V trimming: 0 bases; J trimming: 0 bases; junction bases outside the gene matches: 10. CDR1 and CDR2 from the germline V gene are MNHEY and SVGEGT. This CDR3 region has 19 residues. CDR3: CASSYSRQGARSMNTEAFF. The CDR3 coding sequence is TGTGCCAGCAGTTACTCGCGACAGGGGGCTAGGAGCATGAACACTGAAGCTTTCTTT.

The chain combines TRBV10-3 with TRBJ1-1, with D perhaps matching TRBD1 (5 bases). CDR3 size: 14 residues. Germline V CDR1 and CDR2: ENHRY, SYGVKD. The V and J ends lost 4 bases and 3 bases respectively, with 12 bases between them. The CDR3 region is CAISVRDGDTEAFF. CDR3 in DNA: TGTGCCATCAGTGTAAGGGACGGGGACACTGAAGCTTTCTTT.

The chain carries TRBV9 and TRBJ2-2, with D possibly TRBD2 on 6 matching bases. This CDR3 is 16 amino acids long. The V end was cut by 0 bases, the J end by 6 bases, with 15 bases between. CDR1 is SGDLS, CDR2 YYNGEE, per germline. The CDR3, as DNA: TGTGCCAGCAGCGTAGAGGAGGGAACAGCATCCGGGGAGCTGTTTTTT. This sequence encodes CASSVEEGTASGELFF.

The gene calls are TRBV11-2 and TRBJ2-7, with 7 bases aligning to TRBD2. V lost 3 bases, J lost 0 bases, and 2 bases stayed unmatched. There are 14 residues in the CDR3. Germline CDR1 reads SGHAT; CDR2 reads FQNNGV. CDR3 coding DNA: TGTGCCAGCAGCTTCGCGGGGGTCTCCTACGAGCAGTACTTC. Residues: CASSFAGVSYEQYF. The full variable domain, rest sourced from reference TRBV11-2 and TRBJ2-7, is EAGVAQSPRYKIIEKRQSVAFWCNPISGHATLYWYQQILGQGPKLLIQFQNNGVVDDSQLPKDRFSAERLKGVDSTLKIQPAKLEDSAVYLCASSFAGVSYEQYFGPGTRLTVT.

The V and J genes are TRBV24-1 and TRBJ2-1; TRBD1 agrees at 7 bases. This CDR3 is built from 14 residues. The germline gives CDR1 KGHDR, CDR2 SFDVKD. V shed 5 bases and J 4 bases; nucleotides not matched to a gene: 4. This CDR3 is CATSGAGGYNEQFF. CDR3 bases: TGTGCCACCAGTGGGGCAGGGGGATACAATGAGCAGTTCTTC.

The V and J genes are TRBV11-2 and TRBJ1-4; the match to TRBD1 covers 7 bases. The ends lost 5 bases at V and 1 base at J; junction bases unmatched: 4. The CDR3 runs to 15 residues. Germline V gene lookup returns CDR1 SGHAT and CDR2 FQNNGV. Here the CDR3 reads CASSTSGGTNEKLFF. The CDR3 DNA reads TGTGCCAGCAGCACCTCAGGGGGAACTAATGAAAAACTGTTTTTT.

This chain links TRBV27 with TRBJ2-1, with D possibly TRBD1 on 6 matching bases. V was clipped by 5 bases and J by 4 bases, with 18 bases between them. CDR1 MNHEY and CDR2 SMNVEV come from the germline V gene (reference sequence). The CDR3 totals 16 residues. In DNA form, the CDR3 reads TGTGCCAGCAGTCTGACCGGGACACCACTTTACAATGAGCAGTTCTTC. It translates to CASSLTGTPLYNEQFF.

The J gene is TRBJ1-2, the V gene TRBV12-5, with D possibly TRBD1 on 5 matching bases. Germline assignment: CDR1 LGHNT and CDR2 FRNRAP. V was clipped by 2 bases and J by 8 bases, with 12 bases between them. The CDR3 length is 13 residues. CDR3 residues: CASGLSPAGGYTF. In DNA, the CDR3 is TGTGCTAGTGGTTTGTCCCCTGCAGGGGGCTACACCTTC.

The table lists this clone with a count of one. In DNA form, the CDR3 reads TGTGCCTGGAGTGCCTATGGGACAGGGGGACTCTACGAGCAGTACTTC. This translates into CAWSAYGTGGLYEQYF. The J gene is TRBJ2-7, the V gene TRBV30, with TRBD1 identical over 11 bases. With V trimmed by 1 base and J by 3 bases, 8 bases remained unmatched. CDR3 length: 16 residues. CDR1 GTSNPN and CDR2 SVGIG come from the germline V gene (reference sequence).

The chain uses TRBV3-1 (or the pseudogene TRBV3-2) and TRBJ2-1, with D maybe TRBD2 (6 bases). Trimming cost V 4 bases and J 2 bases, with 9 bases left between them. From germline, CDR1 is LGHDT and CDR2 YNNKEL (reference sequence). CDR3 length equals 14 residues. The CDR3 is CASSLPGAYNEQFF. DNA for the CDR3: TGTGCCAGCAGCCTCCCGGGGGCCTACAATGAGCAGTTCTTC.

This chain joins TRBV19 and TRBJ1-1; 7 bases fit TRBD1. Germline V gene lookup returns CDR1 LNHDA and CDR2 SQIVND (reference sequence). J lost 6 bases, V lost 4 bases, and 14 bases had no gene match. This CDR3 comprises 16 residues. In DNA, the CDR3 is TGTGCCAGTAGTAGGACCGGGGGCAGGGGGACCGCTGAAGCTTTCTTT. Translating gives CASSRTGGRGTAEAFF.

The V gene is TRBV7-2, the J gene TRBJ2-7; 9 bases agree with TRBD1. The germline CDR1 and CDR2 sequences are SGHTA and FQGNSA. Trimming removed 3 bases from V and 6 bases from J; junction bases left unmatched: 6. The CDR3 spans 14 residues. CDR3 sequence (DNA): TGTGCCAGCAGCTTTAACAGGGGGCAGGGCGAGCAGTACTTC. Its translation: CASSFNRGQGEQYF.

This clone was seen more than once but under ten times. The chain employs TRBV5-1 and TRBJ2-3, with 8 bases that match TRBD1. In germline, CDR1 is SGHRS, CDR2 YFSETQ. There are 15 residues in the CDR3. V lost 5 bases, J lost 8 bases, and 13 bases stayed unmatched. The CDR3 sequence is CASSSIQGAAFTQYF. CDR3 nucleotide sequence: TGCGCCAGCAGTAGTATCCAGGGGGCAGCTTTTACGCAGTATTTT.

The chain employs TRBV27 and TRBJ2-1, with TRBD1 matching 8 bases. The CDR3 has 15 residues. Trimming took 1 base from V and 8 from J; bases not matched to a gene: 7. The germline gives CDR1 MNHEY, CDR2 SMNVEV (reference sequence). The CDR3 DNA is TGTGCCAGCAGTTTATGGGCGACAGGGGTGGATGAGCAGTTCTTC. Protein: CASSLWATGVDEQFF.

The chain recombines TRBV5-1 with TRBJ1-3; 7 bases match TRBD1. The trim removed 4 bases at V and 2 bases at J, leaving 3 bases unmatched. The CDR3 consists of 14 residues. Germline V gene lookup returns CDR1 SGHRS and CDR2 YFSETQ. The CDR3 bases are TGCGCCAGCAGCGCCGACAGGGCTGGAAACACCATATATTTT. Protein sequence: CASSADRAGNTIYF.

This rearrangement joins TRBV29-1 to TRBJ1-1; TRBD1 is a possible D gene (5 bases). The V gene lost 4 bases and the J gene lost 4 bases, with 16 bases spanning the gap. Germline lookup yields CDR1 SQVTM and CDR2 ANQGSEA. The CDR3 runs to 14 residues. The CDR3 coding sequence is TGCAGCGTTGGGGCAGGGATGATGGTCACTGAAGCTTTCTTT. This codes for CSVGAGMMVTEAFF. Looking up the rest from reference TRBV29-1 and TRBJ1-1 gives the full variable domain: SAVISQKPSRDICQRGTSLTIQCQVDSQVTMMFWYRQQPGQSLTLIATANQGSEATYESGFVIDKFPISRPNLTFSTLTVSNMSPEDSSIYLCSVGAGMMVTEAFFGQGTRLTVV.

This clone was detected once. The rearrangement uses TRBV6-1 and TRBJ1-5; D remains unclear. Germline values: CDR1 MNHNS, CDR2 SASEGT. The CDR3 spans 14 residues. V was shortened by 0 bases and J by 9 bases, with 12 bases between the two germline ends. CDR3 sequence (DNA): TGTGCCAGCAGTGAAGCGACGGGTGGTGGGCCCCAGCATTTT. As protein: CASSEATGGGPQHF.

V usage is TRBV27 and J usage is TRBJ2-1; 9 bases map to TRBD1. The CDR3 has 15 residues. Trimming removed 5 bases from V and 4 bases from J; junction bases left unmatched: 6. The V gene's germline CDR1 is MNHEY and CDR2 SMNVEV (reference sequence). CDR3: CASSLGQGSYNEQFF. The CDR3 region has the DNA TGTGCCAGCAGTCTGGGACAGGGTTCATACAATGAGCAGTTCTTC.